The rows below give T cell receptor beta chains drawn from one sample of a study of blood T cell repertoires in COVID-19. TCRdb's table, derived via immunoSEQ multiplex PCR, lists solely in-frame clones and lacks some. The table records 500,000 to 600,000 clones, roughly nine tenths of them present only once. Sequenced material: peripheral blood. The source is a woman between 50 and 59 years old with COVID-19, enrolled during active disease. CDR3s include the opening cysteine and the closing phenylalanine or tryptophan. D genes are given only for firm matches. The size field is filled for only some rows; it gives once, few, many or a size class.

TRBV11-2	TRBJ1-3	TRBD1	-	TGTGCCAGCAGCGTCAGGGGGAGGATCTCTGGAAACACCATATATTTT	CASSVRGRISGNTIYF
TRBV10-3	TRBJ2-3	TRBD2	-	TGTGCCATCAGGACAGCCAGGACTAGCGGGGGAAAAAGCACAGATACGCAGTATTTT	CAIRTARTSGGKSTDTQYF
TRBV5-1	TRBJ2-2	TRBD1	few	TGCGCCAGCAGCACAGGGACAGGGGAGAGCACCGGGGAGCTGTTTTTT	CASSTGTGESTGELFF
TRBV6-6	TRBJ2-7	TRBD2	once	TGTGCCAGCAGTTTGCTTGGACTCACGGGGGGCTACGAGCAGTACTTC	CASSLLGLTGGYEQYF
TRBV20-1	TRBJ1-2	TRBD1	-	TGCAGTGCTAGTAAGCCGGGACAGGGGTCGGACTATGGCTACACCTTC	CSASKPGQGSDYGYTF
TRBV7-9	TRBJ1-4	TRBD1	-	TGTGCCAGCAGCCCACAGGGGCAGGGTGAAAAACTGTTTTTT	CASSPQGQGEKLFF
TRBV5-1	TRBJ1-3	-	-	TGCGCCAGCAGCTTGGTCAGCGGGGACTCTGGAAACACCATATATTTT	CASSLVSGDSGNTIYF
TRBV19	TRBJ1-1	-	-	TGTGCCAGTAGTATTTCGCAGCCGAGGACTGAAGCTTTCTTT	CASSISQPRTEAFF
TRBV14	TRBJ2-3	TRBD2	-	TGTGCCAGCAGCCAAGAGATGTCTAGCGGGATTCTAGATACGCAGTATTTT	CASSQEMSSGILDTQYF
TRBV6-2/TRBV6-3	TRBJ1-1	TRBD1	-	TGTGCCAGCAGCCGGGACCAGACAGGGAGGCACACTGAAGCTTTCTTT	CASSRDQTGRHTEAFF
TRBV5-1	TRBJ1-1	-	-	TGCGCCAGCAAACTCACAGGGTCTCCTTCGGACACTGAAGCTTTCTTT	CASKLTGSPSDTEAFF
TRBV19	TRBJ1-4	-	-	TGTGCCAGTAGTTTACAAACAGTTAATGAAAAACTGTTTTTT	CASSLQTVNEKLFF
TRBV6-5	TRBJ1-4	-	-	TGTGCCAGCAGTTACTCTAGTGGGGGCGCAGGGGAAAAACTGTTTTTT	CASSYSSGGAGEKLFF
TRBV24-1	TRBJ2-1	TRBD1	-	TGTGCCACCAGTGAGCCGACAGGGGTCGGGGATTACAATGAGCAGTTCTTC	CATSEPTGVGDYNEQFF
TRBV5-1	TRBJ1-4	TRBD1	-	TGCGCCAGCAGCTTGGAAGGGGGCGTAGATGAAAAACTGTTTTTT	CASSLEGGVDEKLFF
TRBV19	TRBJ1-6	-	-	TGTGCCAGTAGTAAAACAGGATCCAGCTCCTATAATTCACCCCTCCACTTT	CASSKTGSSSYNSPLHF
TRBV30	TRBJ2-3	TRBD2	-	TGTGCCTGGAGTGCCGGGGGGGCTGGCACAGATACGCAGTATTTT	CAWSAGGAGTDTQYF
TRBV5-1	TRBJ1-2	TRBD1	-	TGCGCCAGCAGCCCGGGACAGTCCGTCTCGAAAGGCTATGGCTACACCTTC	CASSPGQSVSKGYGYTF
TRBV28	TRBJ1-5	TRBD1	-	TGTGCCAGCAGTCCGCAGACAGGGGTTCAGCCCCAGCATTTT	CASSPQTGVQPQHF
TRBV5-6	TRBJ2-2	-	-	TGTGCCAGCAGCCCGACAGTGTTCGCGAACACCGGGGAGCTGTTTTTT	CASSPTVFANTGELFF
TRBV19	TRBJ1-4	TRBD1	-	TGTGCCAGTAGTAGAACCGGGACAGCAAATGAAAAACTGTTTTTT	CASSRTGTANEKLFF
TRBV5-1	TRBJ2-2	TRBD2	-	TGCGCCAGCAGCTTGGCCCTAGCGGCGGGCACCGGGGAGCTGTTTTTT	CASSLALAAGTGELFF
TRBV12-3/TRBV12-4	TRBJ2-1	TRBD1	-	TGTGCCCTGGGACAGGGGAACAATGAGCAGTTCTTC	CALGQGNNEQFF
TRBV12-3/TRBV12-4	TRBJ1-1	-	once	TGTGCCAGCATCGTCGCGGTGGGTACTGAAGCTTTCTTT	CASIVAVGTEAFF
TRBV5-1	TRBJ2-5	TRBD1	-	TGCGCCAGCAGCTTGGCAAGGACAGGGGAAGAGACCCAGTACTTC	CASSLARTGEETQYF
TRBV10-3	TRBJ1-4	TRBD1	-	TGTGCCATCAGTGACCAGGGGGCAGCGGAAAAACTGTTTTTT	CAISDQGAAEKLFF
TRBV6-5	TRBJ1-1	-	-	TGTGCCAGCAGTTACTCGTTCGGGGGGCGTTACACTGAAGCTTTCTTT	CASSYSFGGRYTEAFF
TRBV5-1	TRBJ1-4	-	-	TGCGCCAGCAGCCGACAGTCAACTAATGAAAAACTGTTTTTT	CASSRQSTNEKLFF
TRBV4-2	TRBJ2-1	-	-	TGTGCCAGCAGCCCTACCGCGAGGGGGACCCATTCCTACAATGAGCAGTTCTTC	CASSPTARGTHSYNEQFF
TRBV5-6	TRBJ2-7	TRBD1	once	TGTGCCACTAACCGGGGACAGGGCGCCTACGAGCAGTACTTC	CATNRGQGAYEQYF
TRBV7-8	TRBJ1-3	-	-	TGTGCCAGCAGCCCGTTCGGAGACACCATATATTTT	CASSPFGDTIYF
TRBV24-1	TRBJ1-2	-	-	TGTGCCACCAGTGAGGGGGGGCTTGGCTACACCTTC	CATSEGGLGYTF
TRBV10-1	TRBJ1-4	-	-	TGCGCCAGCAGTGAGCTGGGGCTACTGTTTTTT	CASSELGLLFF
TRBV14	TRBJ1-1	-	-	TGTGCCAGCAGCCAAGCTGGAACGTATTTAGCGAGGTTCTTT	CASSQAGTYLARFF
TRBV15	TRBJ1-1	-	-	TGTGCCACCCGACAGAACCGGAACACTGAAGCTTTCTTT	CATRQNRNTEAFF
TRBV4-2	TRBJ2-3	-	once	TGTGCCAGCAGCCAAGTGACGGGGGAGGTAGATACGCAGTATTTT	CASSQVTGEVDTQYF
TRBV21-1	TRBJ2-7	-	-	TGTGCCAGCAGCAAAGCCAGGGACATCCACGAGCAGTACTTC	CASSKARDIHEQYF